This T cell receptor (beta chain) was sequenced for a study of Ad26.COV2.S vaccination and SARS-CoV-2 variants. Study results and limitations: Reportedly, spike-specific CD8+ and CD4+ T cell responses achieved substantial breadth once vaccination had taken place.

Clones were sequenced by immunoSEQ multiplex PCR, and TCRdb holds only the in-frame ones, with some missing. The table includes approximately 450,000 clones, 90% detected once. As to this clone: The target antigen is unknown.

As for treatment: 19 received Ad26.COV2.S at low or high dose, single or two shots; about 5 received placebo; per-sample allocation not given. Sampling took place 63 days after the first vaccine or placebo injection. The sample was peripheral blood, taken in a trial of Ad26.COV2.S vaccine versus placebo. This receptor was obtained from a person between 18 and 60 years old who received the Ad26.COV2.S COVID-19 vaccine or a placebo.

The CDR3 region has the DNA TGTGCCAGCAGTGACAGGGGGCTTGGGGGCAATCAGCCCCAGCATTTT. Protein: CASSDRGLGGNQPQHF. The chain links TRBV2 to TRBJ1-5; TRBD1 matches at 8 bases. The CDR3 is 16 residues long. The germline gives CDR1 SNHLY, CDR2 FYNNEI. The J segment lost 2 bases and the V segment lost 3 bases, leaving 6 bases of the junction unmatched.